These 21 T cell receptor beta chains were sequenced from one sample in a study of blood T cell repertoires in COVID-19. Generated by immunoSEQ multiplex PCR, the TCRdb table keeps only in-frame clones and is missing some. The sample includes over 11,000 clones, around 90% of them seen just once. Sequences were obtained from peripheral blood. The receptors come from a human donor in a cohort sampled during active COVID-19.

The chain recombines TRBV5-6 with TRBJ2-5; 8 positions agree with TRBD1. Per germline, CDR1 SGHDT and CDR2 YYEEEE. Losses at the gene ends were 0 bases for V and 4 bases for J; bases not matched to a gene: 5. The CDR3 loop spans 15 amino acids. CDR3 region: CASSLGRGRGETQYF. Here the CDR3 DNA reads TGTGCCAGCAGCTTGGGCAGGGGGCGAGGAGAGACCCAGTACTTC.

The V call is TRBV28, the J call TRBJ1-6; TRBD1 matches at 8 bases. This CDR3 is 15 amino acids long. Unmatched junction bases numbered 10, after V lost 6 bases and J lost 9 bases. Germline CDR1 is MDHEN and CDR2 is SYDVKM. The CDR3, as DNA: TGTGCCAGCAGACCTACAGGGGGATACAGTTCACCCCTCCACTTT. This encodes CASRPTGGYSSPLHF.

This sequence joins TRBV14 and TRBJ1-4, with D possibly matching TRBD1 (6 bases). This CDR3 is 15 amino acids long. The germline V gene encodes CDR1 SGHDN and CDR2 FVKESK. Trimming took off 4 bases at V and 3 bases at J, with 12 bases between the two ends. CDR3 in DNA: TGTGCCAGCAGCCTGAACAGGGCACCTAATGAAAAACTGTTTTTT. It yields the protein CASSLNRAPNEKLFF.

This rearrangement joins TRBV7-9 to TRBJ1-1; 7 nucleotides line up with TRBD1. Germline CDR1 and CDR2: SEHNR and FQNEAQ (reference sequence). The CDR3 has 14 residues. Trimming at V came to 5 bases and at J to 4 bases, leaving 7 bases not matched to a gene. CDR3 sequence: CASSAETGITEAFF. As DNA, the CDR3 is TGTGCCAGCAGCGCTGAGACAGGGATCACTGAAGCTTTCTTT.

This chain uses TRBV3-1 (or the pseudogene TRBV3-2) with TRBJ1-5; a weak D match, TRBD1 (6 bases). V lost 4 bases, J lost 7 bases, and 11 bases lay in between. The CDR3 loop spans 13 amino acids. Per the germline V gene, CDR1 is LGHDT and CDR2 is YNNKEL (reference sequence). In nucleotides, the CDR3 is TGTGCCAGCAGCCGGACAGAGGGGCAGCCCCAGCATTTT. Translation gives CASSRTEGQPQHF.

The chain uses TRBV6-5 and TRBJ2-7, with 13 bases identical to TRBD2. Germline values: CDR1 MNHEY, CDR2 SVGAGI. This CDR3 region has 14 residues. V trimming: 7 bases; J trimming: 7 bases; junction bases outside the gene matches: 7. The CDR3 is CASTSGLAGQEQYF. The CDR3 DNA is TGTGCCAGCACATCGGGACTAGCGGGACAAGAGCAGTACTTC.

For the CDR3, the DNA is TGTGCCAGTAGTCTTACAGGGGGCGATCCCACCCAGTACTTC. Amino acids: CASSLTGGDPTQYF. The chain recombines TRBV19 with TRBJ2-5, with 9 bases matching TRBD1. CDR3 length: 14 amino acids. Trimming at V came to 5 bases and at J to 8 bases, leaving 9 bases not matched to a gene. CDR1 and CDR2 from the germline V gene are LNHDA and SQIVND (reference sequence).

The V and J genes are TRBV28 and TRBJ2-1; D is possibly TRBD1 (6 bases). Trimming left V 7 bases short and J 5 bases short, with 18 bases between. This CDR3 has 15 amino acids. CDR1 and CDR2 from the germline V gene are MDHEN and SYDVKM. The CDR3 spells CASTLLGTKDNEQFF. Written as DNA, the CDR3 is TGTGCCAGCACCCTTCTCGGGACAAAGGACAATGAGCAGTTCTTC.

This chain links TRBV5-5 with TRBJ2-7; TRBD2 might be the D (6 bases). The ends were cut back, 4 bases at V and 4 bases at J, with 9 bases in the middle. Germline CDR1 reads SGHKS; CDR2 reads YYEKEE (reference sequence). CDR3 size: 12 residues. The CDR3 here is CASSETRYEQYF. In DNA form, the CDR3 reads TGTGCCAGCAGCGAGACTAGATACGAGCAGTACTTC.

The chain recombines TRBV27 with TRBJ2-7; D perhaps matches TRBD1 (6 bases). CDR1 and CDR2 from the germline V gene are MNHEY and SMNVEV (reference sequence). V was shortened by 1 base and J by 2 bases, with 9 bases between the two germline ends. The CDR3 is 14 amino acids. CDR3 nucleotide sequence: TGTGCCAGCAGTTTATACAGGGTAGCCTACGAGCAGTACTTC. This gives the protein CASSLYRVAYEQYF.

This clone was counted a few times. The chain carries TRBV20-1 and TRBJ1-5, with D tentatively TRBD1 (5 bases). With 3 bases removed from V and 1 base from J, the gap between germline ends came to 10 bases. The germline CDR1 and CDR2 sequences are DFQATT and SNEGSKA (reference sequence). The CDR3 is 14 amino acids. The CDR3 sequence is CSASKTDSNQPQHF. The CDR3 region has the DNA TGCAGTGCTAGTAAGACAGACAGCAATCAGCCCCAGCATTTT.

The chain uses TRBV24-1 and TRBJ2-5, with 12 bases aligning to TRBD2. Germline values: CDR1 KGHDR, CDR2 SFDVKD. Trimming took 3 bases from V and 7 from J; bases not matched to a gene: 2. CDR3 length: 14 amino acids. For the CDR3, the DNA is TGTGCCACCAGTGATCCGACTAGCGGGAGGACCCAGTACTTC. Amino acid sequence: CATSDPTSGRTQYF.

V is TRBV2 and J is TRBJ2-3; 9 bases are a match to TRBD1. This CDR3 has 18 amino acids. V lost 5 bases, J lost 0 bases, and 12 bases stayed unmatched. Germline V lookup: CDR1 SNHLY, CDR2 FYNNEI. CDR3 DNA: TGTGCCAGCAGTAAACGTATTGGGACAGGGATTAGCACAGATACGCAGTATTTT. Amino acid sequence: CASSKRIGTGISTDTQYF.

The rearrangement uses TRBV19 and TRBJ1-6, with D possibly being TRBD1 (5 bases). CDR1 is LNHDA, CDR2 SQIVND, per germline (reference sequence). CDR3 size: 14 residues. The V gene lost 6 bases and the J gene lost 8 bases, with 14 bases spanning the gap. CDR3 loop: CASSETESDSPLHF. The CDR3 coding sequence is TGTGCCAGTAGCGAGACAGAATCGGATTCACCCCTCCACTTT.

This chain connects TRBV28 to TRBJ1-6; the D is unclear. V lost 3 bases and J lost 8, with 8 bases in between. The germline V gene has CDR1 MDHEN and CDR2 SYDVKM. CDR3 length: 13 residues. The CDR3 spells CASSLQTYSPLHF. Here the CDR3 DNA reads TGTGCCAGCAGTTTGCAGACTTATTCACCCCTCCACTTT.

The chain employs TRBV4-2 and TRBJ2-5; 7 nucleotides match TRBD1. V lost 3 bases and J lost 1; bases outside the gene matches: 5. The germline gives CDR1 LGHNA, CDR2 YNFKEQ. CDR3 length: 15 amino acids. CDR3 amino acids: CASSHETGSQETQYF. The CDR3 DNA is TGTGCCAGCAGCCATGAGACAGGGAGCCAAGAGACCCAGTACTTC.

The gene calls are TRBV19 and TRBJ1-4; D might be TRBD1 (6 bases). The CDR3 is made up of 16 amino acids. The V end lost 7 bases, the J end lost 2 bases, and 17 bases lay between the germline ends. In germline, CDR1 is LNHDA, CDR2 SQIVND (reference sequence). CDR3 sequence: CASMIGQIGTNEKLFF. The CDR3 DNA reads as TGTGCCAGTATGATTGGACAGATCGGGACTAATGAAAAACTGTTTTTT.

The chain joins TRBV18 to TRBJ2-7, with 9 positions matching TRBD2. Germline V gives CDR1 KGHSH, CDR2 LQKENI. This CDR3 comprises 15 residues. Trimming cost V 2 bases and J 4 bases; bases outside gene matches: 6. The CDR3 DNA sequence: TGTGCCAGCTCACCAGGGATAGCGGGGGCGTACGAGCAGTACTTC. The encoded protein is CASSPGIAGAYEQYF.

The V and J genes are TRBV18 and TRBJ1-6; the match to TRBD1 covers 8 bases. The CDR3 runs 17 residues. Germline CDR1 is KGHSH and CDR2 is LQKENI. V was pared by 1 base and J by 9 bases, with 11 bases of the junction left unmatched. Written as DNA, the CDR3 is TGTGCCAGCTCACCACTGGAGGCCGGACAGGGTGGTTCACCCCTCCACTTT. Translating gives CASSPLEAGQGGSPLHF.

The CDR3 is CATSLAGIGELFF. CDR3 bases: TGTGCCACCAGCCTAGCGGGCATCGGGGAGCTGTTTTTT. The chain has TRBV24-1 and TRBJ2-2, with 8 bases lining up with TRBD2. Germline trimming cut 7 bases from V and 7 bases from J; bases unmatched to any gene: 4. Germline CDR1 and CDR2: KGHDR and SFDVKD. CDR3 size: 13 residues.

This rearrangement joins TRBV4-2 to TRBJ1-5, with TRBD1 matching 7 bases. With 2 bases clipped from V and 4 bases from J, the junction kept 11 bases outside the gene matches. Germline CDR1 is LGHNA and CDR2 is YNFKEQ. The CDR3 is 17 amino acids. The CDR3 nucleotides are TGTGCCAGCAGCCAAATACAGGGGCGAGGGGGGAATCAGCCCCAGCATTTT. This codes for CASSQIQGRGGNQPQHF.